The 27 T cell receptor beta chains below all came from one sample that was sequenced in a study of beta chain features in type 1 diabetes listed by TCRdb under 2018. The method behind the library was the immunoSEQ multiplex PCR assay. The High Capacity cDNA Reverse Transcription Kit was used to reverse transcribe all of the isolated RNA, meaning that expressed TCRB transcripts were what got sequenced. The source is immuneACCESS, and TCRdb retained only in-frame sequences with V and J called. Part of the clones is not carried over; for the studies checked, unresolved V genes explain less than half of this, and the remainder is unexplained. This sample gives approximately 84,000 clones in total; around a third of them show up just once. The ten most abundant clones make up roughly 0.45% of the sample. The specimen sequenced was stem cell memory CD4+ T cells from blood. Taken with the paper, the label for cell subset or site translates to: stem cell-like memory CD4+ T cells. Receptors originate from a woman aged 18-30 years in good health.

This rearrangement joins TRBV6-5 to TRBJ2-1, with D possibly TRBD1 on 6 matching bases. The germline V gene encodes CDR1 MNHEY and CDR2 SVGAGI. CDR3 length equals 14 residues. V was pared by 2 bases and J by 4 bases, with 9 bases between. The CDR3 sequence is CASSYQDRYNEQFF. CDR3 in DNA: TGTGCCAGCAGTTACCAGGACAGATACAATGAGCAGTTCTTC.

The chain is built from TRBV7-9 and TRBJ2-5; TRBD2 matches at 12 bases. With V trimmed by 4 bases and J by 4 bases, 4 bases remained unmatched. This CDR3 has 15 amino acids. Germline assignment: CDR1 SEHNR and CDR2 FQNEAQ (reference sequence). DNA for the CDR3: TGTGCCAGCAGCTCACAACTAGCGGGAGGAGAGACCCAGTACTTC. This codes for CASSSQLAGGETQYF.

The genes are TRBV5-1 and TRBJ1-1, with D hard to call. V shed 2 bases and J shed 1 base, with 15 bases lying between them. Germline V gene lookup returns CDR1 SGHRS and CDR2 YFSETQ. This CDR3 spans 16 amino acids. CDR3 residues: CASSLRQDGGNTEAFF. The CDR3, as DNA: TGCGCCAGCAGCTTACGGCAGGATGGAGGGAACACTGAAGCTTTCTTT.

The rearrangement links TRBV2 to TRBJ2-5, with no clear D. The V end was cut by 4 bases, the J end by 2 bases, with 8 bases between. The germline gives CDR1 SNHLY, CDR2 FYNNEI. The CDR3 length is 13 residues. The CDR3 region is CASSAELQETQYF. The CDR3 region has the DNA TGTGCCAGCAGTGCCGAACTTCAAGAGACCCAGTACTTC.

This clone was observed a few times. The chain joins TRBV9 to TRBJ2-7, with D perhaps TRBD2 (5 bases). Between the trimmed V and J ends, which lost 2 bases and 3 bases, there was a span of 12 bases. The germline gives CDR1 SGDLS, CDR2 YYNGEE. The CDR3 is 14 amino acids. CDR3 bases: TGTGCCAGCAGCGTGGGAGTTCAGGACTACGAGCAGTACTTC. It codes for CASSVGVQDYEQYF.

This clone was seen more than once but under ten times. V gene TRBV29-1 combines with J gene TRBJ1-1; tentative D call: TRBD1 (6 bases). Germline values: CDR1 SQVTM, CDR2 ANQGSEA. Trimming removed 6 bases from V and 1 base from J, with 18 bases in between. The CDR3 has 15 amino acids. The CDR3 sequence: CSVQPRGWENTEAFF. CDR3 bases: TGCAGCGTCCAGCCCAGGGGCTGGGAGAACACTGAAGCTTTCTTT. Combining the CDR3 with reference TRBV29-1 and TRBJ1-1 gives the whole variable domain SAVISQKPSRDICQRGTSLTIQCQVDSQVTMMFWYRQQPGQSLTLIATANQGSEATYESGFVIDKFPISRPNLTFSTLTVSNMSPEDSSIYLCSVQPRGWENTEAFFGQGTRLTVV.

The chain uses TRBV7-2 and TRBJ1-2; TRBD1 matches at 7 bases. The ends lost 1 base at V and 8 bases at J; junction bases unmatched: 10. The CDR3 is made up of 15 amino acids. CDR1 and CDR2 from the germline V gene are SGHTA and FQGNSA. This chain's CDR3 is CASSLGQRGQYGYTF. CDR3 in DNA: TGTGCCAGCAGCTTAGGACAGAGGGGACAGTACGGCTACACCTTC.

This clone appeared a few times. The rearrangement joins TRBV2 to TRBJ1-1; possible D gene TRBD1, 5 bases. The length of the CDR3 is 14 residues. Trimming removed 6 bases from V and 1 base from J, with 12 bases in between. Germline CDR1 is SNHLY and CDR2 is FYNNEI. CDR3 in DNA: TGTGCCAGCAGCCTAACGGGGGGGAACACTGAAGCTTTCTTT. Translating gives CASSLTGGNTEAFF.

J is TRBJ2-6 and V is TRBV4-2; TRBD1 might be the D (5 bases). Trimming took off 0 bases at V and 0 bases at J, with 12 bases between the two ends. This CDR3 has 18 amino acids. CDR1 LGHNA and CDR2 YNFKEQ come from the germline V gene. The CDR3 bases are TGTGCCAGCAGCCAAGATATCACAGGCAGCTCTGGGGCCAACGTCCTGACTTTC. It translates to CASSQDITGSSGANVLTF.

This clone was counted between two and nine times. The chain uses TRBV5-1 and TRBJ1-1; the match to TRBD1 covers 9 bases. The CDR3 runs 15 residues. V shed 3 bases and J 4 bases; nucleotides not matched to a gene: 7. CDR1 is SGHRS, CDR2 YFSETQ, per germline. Here the CDR3 reads CASSWGTGRVTEAFF. CDR3 in DNA: TGCGCCAGCAGCTGGGGGACAGGGAGGGTCACTGAAGCTTTCTTT.

This clone was found a few times. This chain connects TRBV5-1 to TRBJ2-5, with 8 nucleotides matching TRBD1. Germline CDR1 reads SGHRS; CDR2 reads YFSETQ. This CDR3 has 14 amino acids. The V gene end was trimmed by 6 bases and the J gene end by 1 base; junction bases not matched to a gene: 5. The DNA for the CDR3 is TGCGCCAGCAACGTGGGACAGGCCCAAGAGACCCAGTACTTC. It encodes CASNVGQAQETQYF.

In its sample, this clone was seen a few times. This chain uses TRBV11-2 with TRBJ2-1; a weak D match, TRBD1 (6 bases). Trimming shortened V by 0 bases and J by 0 bases, and 18 bases separated the two germline ends. Germline loops: CDR1 SGHAT, CDR2 FQNNGV. There are 19 residues in the CDR3. CDR3 coding DNA: TGTGCCAGCAGCTTAGATCTCCTCGCCGGACAGCACTCCTACAATGAGCAGTTCTTC. Protein product: CASSLDLLAGQHSYNEQFF.

The chain has TRBV5-1 and TRBJ2-2; D perhaps matches TRBD1 (6 bases). Germline-derived CDR1 and CDR2 are SGHRS and YFSETQ. Trimming took 6 bases from V and 0 from J, leaving 9 bases between them. This CDR3 is built from 14 residues. The CDR3 sequence: CASTGTTNTGELFF. The CDR3 coding sequence is TGCGCCAGCACCGGGACAACGAACACCGGGGAGCTGTTTTTT.

The chain combines TRBV9 with TRBJ1-1; no reliable D call. CDR1 and CDR2 (germline): SGDLS, YYNGEE. CDR3 size: 15 residues. Trimming stripped 0 bases from V and 6 bases from J, with 15 bases between. Here the CDR3 reads CASSVVGLGRAEAFF. DNA of the CDR3: TGTGCCAGCAGCGTAGTGGGTTTAGGGAGGGCTGAAGCTTTCTTT.

This clone was observed a handful of times. J is TRBJ2-3 and V is TRBV10-3; 10 bases are a match to TRBD2. Germline-derived CDR1 and CDR2 are ENHRY and SYGVKD. After removal of 5 bases from V and 7 bases from J, the junction contained 6 bases not matched to a gene. This CDR3 comprises 14 residues. CDR3 sequence (DNA): TGTGCCATCAGTCCAGCGGGAGGGGACAATACGCAGTATTTT. Residues: CAISPAGGDNTQYF.

This clone was seen only once. The chain is built from TRBV19 and TRBJ1-2; 7 bases agree with TRBD1. Germline assignment: CDR1 LNHDA and CDR2 SQIVND (reference sequence). With V trimmed by 5 bases and J by 5 bases, 11 bases remained unmatched. This CDR3 has 15 residues. The CDR3 here is CASSPIVPGQYGYTF. CDR3 coding DNA: TGTGCCAGTAGTCCAATTGTTCCGGGACAGTATGGCTACACCTTC.

The genes are TRBV7-2 and TRBJ2-5; 11 bases are a match to TRBD2. Germline trimming cut 5 bases from V and 1 base from J; bases unmatched to any gene: 3. This CDR3 is built from 15 residues. Per germline, CDR1 SGHTA and CDR2 FQGNSA. This chain's CDR3 is CASSAGLAVQETQYF. The CDR3 DNA follows: TGTGCCAGCAGCGCGGGACTAGCGGTCCAAGAGACCCAGTACTTC.

This clone has more than one count but fewer than ten. This chain joins TRBV7-3 and TRBJ1-2, with TRBD1 identical over 7 bases. CDR1 and CDR2 (germline): SGHTA, FQGTGA. The CDR3 has 13 amino acids. After removal of 4 bases from V and 2 bases from J, the junction contained 1 base not matched to a gene. This CDR3 is CASSSTGNYGYTF. CDR3 coding DNA: TGTGCCAGCAGCTCGACAGGGAACTATGGCTACACCTTC.

This chain joins TRBV4-1 and TRBJ2-5, with 7 bases lining up with TRBD1. Germline assignment: CDR1 MGHRA and CDR2 YSYEKL. The CDR3 has 17 amino acids. The V gene end was trimmed by 0 bases and the J gene end by 7 bases; junction bases not matched to a gene: 14. CDR3 sequence: CASSQDLLRQGVWTQYF. The CDR3 bases are TGCGCCAGCAGCCAAGATCTACTCAGACAGGGTGTGTGGACCCAGTACTTC.

This clone was counted between two and nine times. The rearrangement joins TRBV5-1 to TRBJ2-2, with D perhaps matching TRBD1 (6 bases). V dropped 4 bases and J dropped 8 bases, with 9 bases sitting between them. The germline CDR1 and CDR2 sequences are SGHRS and YFSETQ. This CDR3 has 12 residues. The CDR3 nucleotides are TGCGCCAGCAGCCCCGGACAGGGGGAGCTGTTTTTT. As protein: CASSPGQGELFF.

The V and J genes are TRBV30 and TRBJ2-2; D might be TRBD2 (5 bases). With 6 bases removed from V and 5 bases from J, the gap between germline ends came to 13 bases. CDR1 is GTSNPN, CDR2 SVGIG, per germline (reference sequence). The CDR3 loop spans 13 amino acids. The CDR3 bases are TGTGCCTGTTTGGGAGTTAGAACCGGGGAGCTGTTTTTT. It encodes CACLGVRTGELFF.

CDR3 sequence (DNA): TGTGCCAGCAGACGGCAGGGTCAGCCCCAGCATTTT. Translation: CASRRQGQPQHF. This chain joins TRBV2 and TRBJ1-5; a possible D gene is TRBD1 (5 bases). Germline loops: CDR1 SNHLY, CDR2 FYNNEI. V was clipped by 6 bases and J by 6 bases, with 9 bases between them. The CDR3 has 12 residues.

This clone was found a few times. The sample carries other DNA sequences with the same CDR3. The rearrangement joins TRBV7-8 to TRBJ2-3, with 9 positions matching TRBD2. This CDR3 is 14 amino acids long. V was pared by 5 bases and J by 3 bases, with 3 bases of the junction left unmatched. The V gene's germline CDR1 is SGHVS and CDR2 FQNEAQ. CDR3 residues: CASSLGLATDTQYF. CDR3 DNA sequence: TGTGCCAGCAGCCTGGGACTAGCAACAGATACGCAGTATTTT.

In its sample, this clone was seen many times. The V call is TRBV4-1, the J call TRBJ2-7, with 13 nucleotides matching TRBD2. This CDR3 contains 13 residues. Germline V gene sequence: CDR1 MGHRA, CDR2 YSYEKL. J gave up 12 bases and V 4 bases, and 6 bases lay outside the gene matches. CDR3 DNA: TGCGCCAGCAGCCTTGGGACTAGCGGGAAACCGTACTTC. It specifies CASSLGTSGKPYF.

CDR3 DNA: TGTGCCAGCTCCCCTCCCAGGACTTGGAACACCGGGGAGCTGTTTTTT. Amino acids: CASSPPRTWNTGELFF. This chain joins TRBV18 and TRBJ2-2; maybe TRBD2 (5 bases). This CDR3 comprises 16 residues. V was cut by 6 bases and J by 1 base, with 15 bases left in between. Germline V lookup: CDR1 KGHSH, CDR2 LQKENI.

V gene TRBV30 combines with J gene TRBJ1-1, with 7 bases matching TRBD1. The CDR3 is 13 residues long. V trimming: 4 bases; J trimming: 1 base; junction bases outside the gene matches: 3. The germline gives CDR1 GTSNPN, CDR2 SVGIG (reference sequence). The CDR3 loop reads CAWMGQSNTEAFF. DNA of the CDR3: TGTGCCTGGATGGGACAGTCGAACACTGAAGCTTTCTTT.

This clone was counted between two and nine times. The chain is built from TRBV19 and TRBJ2-1, with D possibly being TRBD2 (5 bases). The V gene's germline CDR1 is LNHDA and CDR2 SQIVND (reference sequence). This CDR3 contains 15 residues. V was pared by 0 bases and J by 12 bases, with 18 bases between. CDR3 loop: CASSIDLSGRFGQFF. The CDR3 nucleotides are TGTGCCAGTAGTATAGATCTCAGCGGCCGATTCGGGCAGTTCTTC. Based on the CDR3 plus reference TRBV19 and TRBJ2-1, the full variable domain is DGGITQSPKYLFRKEGQNVTLSCEQNLNHDAMYWYRQDPGQGLRLIYYSQIVNDFQKGDIAEGYSVSREKKESFPLTVTSAQKNPTAFYLCASSIDLSGRFGQFFGPGTRLTVL.